A single sample is the source of the 27 T cell receptor beta chains below, sequenced in a study of T cells in Graves' hyperthyroidism and ophthalmopathy. Regions amplified from RNA transcripts were the TCR beta CDR3 regions. The TCR CDR3 was amplified in a first-round RT-PCR using the HTBI primer set. MiXCR was run by TCRdb on the multiplex PCR reads, yielding one entry per CDR3 protein. The sample lists fewer than 850,000 distinct CDR3 sequences; 15% to 20% were seen once. Sequencing used blood. The receptors stem from a man aged 45-65 years with Graves' hyperthyroidism.

Note on this clonotype: The junction does not match germline at one end; this may be a read error. The J gene is TRBJ2-1, the V gene TRBV7-9; D uncertain. Germline CDR1 and CDR2: SEHNR and FQNEAQ (reference sequence). The CDR3 is made up of 16 amino acids. CDR3 loop: CASSQWTQSSYNEQFF. In DNA form, the CDR3 reads TGCGCCAGCAGCCAATGGACCCAGAGCTCCTACAATGAGCAGTTCTTC.

This clonotype was recorded many times. J is TRBJ2-7 and V is TRBV28; 11 nucleotides match TRBD2. Germline V lookup: CDR1 MDHEN, CDR2 SYDVKM. This CDR3 spans 16 amino acids. Unmatched junction bases numbered 8, after V lost 5 bases and J lost 2 bases. The CDR3 sequence is CASSRPGLAVTYEQYF. The DNA for the CDR3 is TGTGCCAGCAGTCGCCCGGGACTAGCGGTTACCTACGAGCAGTACTTC. Supplemented by reference TRBV28 and TRBJ2-7, the full variable domain reads DVKVTQSSRYLVKRTGEKVFLECVQDMDHENMFWYRQDPGLGLRLIYFSYDVKMKEKGDIPEGYSVSREKKERFSLILESASTNQTSMYLCASSRPGLAVTYEQYFGPGTRLTVT.

This clonotype showed up many times. The chain joins TRBV3-1 to TRBJ1-5, with unresolved D. From germline, CDR1 is LGHDT and CDR2 YNNKEL (reference sequence). V lost 0 bases to trimming and J lost 4 bases, with 7 bases between them. The CDR3 has 14 residues. CDR3 loop: CASSQDSGNQPQHF. CDR3 DNA sequence: TGTGCCAGCAGCCAAGATTCCGGGAATCAGCCCCAGCATTTT.

In this sample, this clonotype turned up a few times. Here the CDR3 reads CATTRDRANTGELFF. Written as DNA, the CDR3 is TGTGCCACCACCAGGGACAGGGCGAACACCGGGGAGCTGTTTTTT. The gene calls are TRBV6-1 and TRBJ2-2; the match to TRBD1 covers 9 bases. Germline V gene data show CDR1 as MNHNS and CDR2 as SASEGT. V lost 10 bases and J lost 0; bases outside the gene matches: 6. This CDR3 contains 15 residues.

V usage is TRBV12-3 or TRBV12-4 and J usage is TRBJ2-2, with D perhaps TRBD1 (5 bases). Trimming left V 3 bases short and J 6 bases short, with 23 bases between. This CDR3 has 18 amino acids. CDR3: CASSFNLGERGLAGELFF. For the CDR3, the DNA is TGTGCCAGCAGTTTTAACTTAGGGGAAAGGGGTTTAGCCGGGGAGCTGTTTTTT.

This clonotype was picked up a small number of times. J is TRBJ2-1 and V is TRBV12-3 or TRBV12-4, with D perhaps matching TRBD2 (6 bases). This CDR3 is 15 amino acids long. The germline V and J ends were trimmed by 5 bases and 5 bases, with 16 bases remaining between them. The DNA for the CDR3 is TGTGCCAGCAGTCCTACCCGGACTATTAACAATGAGCAGTTCTTC. Amino acid sequence: CASSPTRTINNEQFF.

This clonotype has just a few counts. Since a much larger clone is just one base distant, this may be a read error. The chain uses TRBV2 and TRBJ2-1; 9 nucleotides match TRBD1. This CDR3 contains 15 residues. Per germline, CDR1 SNHLY and CDR2 FYNNEI. The CDR3 DNA is TGTGCCAGCAGTGAGGGACAGGGCTACTACAATGAGCAGCTCTTC. Amino acid sequence: CASSEGQGYYNEQLF.

This clonotype has ten or more counts. The chain couples TRBV10-1 to TRBJ1-2; 10 bases match TRBD1. This CDR3 spans 15 amino acids. Germline loops: CDR1 WNHNN, CDR2 SYGVQD (reference sequence). The trim removed 5 bases at V and 4 bases at J, leaving 7 bases unmatched. CDR3 sequence (DNA): TGCGCCAGCAGTCCGGGACAGGGGACCTTCTATGGCTACACCTTC. It translates to CASSPGQGTFYGYTF.

CDR3 DNA: TGTGCCAGCAGCACATGGGACGCTTACACCGGGGAGCTGTTTTTT. It translates to CASSTWDAYTGELFF. The gene calls are TRBV9 and TRBJ2-2; the D call may be TRBD1 or TRBD2 (5 bases each). Germline assignment: CDR1 SGDLS and CDR2 YYNGEE. This CDR3 region has 15 residues. The V end lost 4 bases, the J end lost 3 bases, and 13 bases lay between the germline ends.

At least ten counts were recorded for this clonotype. This chain uses TRBV20-1 with TRBJ2-7, with D unresolved. V was trimmed by 5 bases and J by 3 bases, leaving 2 bases between them. The CDR3 sequence is 9 residues long. Per germline, CDR1 DFQATT and CDR2 SNEGSKA (reference sequence). The CDR3 DNA is TGCAGTGCTGGCTACGAGCAGTACTTC. This encodes CSAGYEQYF.

V is TRBV5-1 and J is TRBJ1-1; D may be TRBD1 (5 bases). V lost 1 base to trimming and J lost 5 bases, with 12 bases between them. The CDR3 totals 14 residues. Per germline, CDR1 SGHRS and CDR2 YFSETQ. The chain's CDR3 is CASSLSGGKTEAFF. In DNA, the CDR3 is TGCGCCAGCAGCTTGTCTGGGGGAAAAACTGAAGCTTTCTTT.

A few counts support this clonotype. The rearrangement links TRBV28 to TRBJ2-7; 8 bases line up with TRBD2. V gave up 10 bases and J gave up 0 bases; unmatched junction bases: 11. CDR1 MDHEN and CDR2 SYDVKM come from the germline V gene. The CDR3 extends over 15 amino acids. The CDR3: CATSPGRAASYEQYF. CDR3 coding DNA: TGTGCCACCTCCCCCGGGAGGGCGGCCTCCTACGAGCAGTACTTC. Variable domain in full (rest from reference TRBV28 and TRBJ2-7): DVKVTQSSRYLVKRTGEKVFLECVQDMDHENMFWYRQDPGLGLRLIYFSYDVKMKEKGDIPEGYSVSREKKERFSLILESASTNQTSMYLCATSPGRAASYEQYFGPGTRLTVT.

The chain is built from TRBV15 and TRBJ2-5, with TRBD2 as a possible D gene (5 bases). CDR1 LNHNV and CDR2 YYDKDF come from the germline V gene (reference sequence). The CDR3 is 15 residues long. V lost 0 bases to trimming and J lost 4 bases, with 12 bases between them. The CDR3 here is CATSRDRGQLETQYF. The DNA for the CDR3 is TGTGCCACCAGCAGAGATCGGGGTCAGTTAGAGACCCAGTACTTC.

The gene calls are TRBV6-2 or TRBV6-3 and TRBJ2-1; D is unresolved. The germline V gene encodes CDR1 MNHEY and CDR2 SVGEGT. The CDR3 covers 15 residues. The V and J ends lost 7 bases and 3 bases respectively, with 16 bases between them. CDR3 coding DNA: TGTGCCAGCACTCGAACCCAGCAGGACTACAATGAGCAGTTCTTC. This sequence encodes CASTRTQQDYNEQFF.

This clonotype showed up many times. This chain's CDR3 is CASSYSIWGRGLETQYF. In DNA, the CDR3 is TGTGCCAGCAGTTACTCTATCTGGGGGAGGGGTCTAGAGACCCAGTACTTC. V is TRBV6-5 and J is TRBJ2-5; 7 positions match TRBD2. CDR3 length: 17 residues. CDR1 and CDR2 from the germline V gene are MNHEY and SVGAGI. V dropped 0 bases and J dropped 4; count of bases not matched to a gene: 11.

This clonotype was picked up many times. This sequence joins TRBV7-2 and TRBJ1-1; 8 positions match TRBD1. This CDR3 region has 14 residues. V lost 0 bases and J lost 8; bases outside the gene matches: 5. Germline lookup yields CDR1 SGHTA and CDR2 FQGNSA. This chain's CDR3 is CASSLALRGPEAFF. CDR3 DNA: TGTGCCAGCAGCTTAGCGCTCAGGGGGCCCGAAGCTTTCTTT.

This clonotype was recorded a few times. The rearrangement links TRBV6-5 to TRBJ1-2; TRBD1 matches 8 bases. The CDR3 extends over 15 amino acids. Germline trimming cut 2 bases from V and 6 bases from J; bases unmatched to any gene: 8. Germline V gene lookup returns CDR1 MNHEY and CDR2 SVGAGI. DNA of the CDR3: TGTGCCAGCAGTTACGTCGGACAGGGTACCGATGGCTACACCTTC. The encoded protein is CASSYVGQGTDGYTF.

A note on this clonotype: A much bigger clone sits one base away, suggesting this may be a read error. The chain uses TRBV11-2 and TRBJ2-2; no definite D call. V lost 5 bases to trimming and J lost 1 base, with 8 bases between them. Germline V gives CDR1 SGHAT, CDR2 FQNNGV. CDR3 size: 14 residues. The CDR3 here is CASSRGRNTGELFF. As DNA, the CDR3 is TGTGCCAGCAGCCGCGGACGGAACACCGGGGAGCTGTTTTTT.

In its sample, this clonotype was seen many times. The rearrangement uses TRBV2 and TRBJ2-2; 8 positions match TRBD2. The V gene end was trimmed by 3 bases and the J gene end by 6 bases; junction bases not matched to a gene: 9. In germline, CDR1 is SNHLY, CDR2 FYNNEI. The CDR3 extends over 16 amino acids. The CDR3 DNA reads as TGTGCCAGCAGTGACGGCCGGGAGGGCCGGTCCGGGGAGCTGTTTTTT. It specifies CASSDGREGRSGELFF. The full variable domain, rest sourced from reference TRBV2 and TRBJ2-2, is EPEVTQTPSHQVTQMGQEVILRCVPISNHLYFYWYRQILGQKVEFLVSFYNNEISEKSEIFDDQFSVERPDGSNFTLKIRSTKLEDSAMYFCASSDGREGRSGELFFGEGSRLTVL.

About this clonotype: At one of its ends the junction is not consistent with the germline gene, which may arise from a read error. J is TRBJ2-1 and V is TRBV5-8; 8 bases are a match to TRBD2. The CDR3 runs to 15 residues. Germline CDR1 SGHTS, CDR2 YDEGEE. Here the CDR3 DNA reads TGTACCAGCAGCCTAACGGGACTAGTTATCTACGAGCAGTTCTTC. Translation: CTSSLTGLVIYEQFF.

Points on this clonotype: A much larger clonotype is one base distant, so this may be a read error. The chain combines TRBV30 with TRBJ1-2; D gene ambiguous. V lost 5 bases to trimming and J lost 3 bases, with 16 bases between them. The germline V gene has CDR1 GTSNPN and CDR2 SVGIG (reference sequence). The CDR3 sequence is 14 residues long. CDR3 loop: CAWGAMLSYYGYTF. DNA of the CDR3: TGTGCCTGGGGTGCGATGCTGTCCTACTATGGCTACACCTTC.

This clonotype turned up a few times. Its ends do not fully match the called genes, so a read error is possible. The chain employs TRBV7-7 and TRBJ2-3, with TRBD1 matching over 10 bases. Germline CDR1 reads SSHAT; CDR2 reads FNYEAQ (reference sequence). This CDR3 has 15 amino acids. The CDR3 nucleotides are TGTGCTAGCAGCTACGGGACAGGGGACACAGATACGCAGTATTTT. Its translation is CASSYGTGDTDTQYF.

This clonotype was picked up many times. This chain joins TRBV3-1 and TRBJ2-5; TRBD2 aligns across 13 bases. Looked up from germline, CDR1 is LGHDT and CDR2 is YNNKEL (reference sequence). V trimming: 0 bases; J trimming: 5 bases; junction bases outside the gene matches: 9. The CDR3 is 18 amino acids. For the CDR3, the DNA is TGTGCCAGCAGCCAAGATTCGGGGGGACTAGCGGGATCGGAGACCCAGTACTTC. Translating gives CASSQDSGGLAGSETQYF.

This clonotype appeared many times. This rearrangement joins TRBV12-3 or TRBV12-4 to TRBJ2-1; either TRBD1 or TRBD2 may supply D (5 bases each). Trimming removed 3 bases from V and 6 bases from J, with 18 bases in between. CDR3 length equals 16 residues. The CDR3 here is CASSFRGYEGLNEQFF. The CDR3 coding sequence is TGTGCCAGCAGTTTCCGGGGCTACGAGGGCCTCAATGAGCAGTTCTTC.

This clonotype came up many times. This chain uses TRBV6-1 with TRBJ2-7, with 11 bases aligning to TRBD2. V lost 6 bases, J lost 1 base, and 5 bases stayed unmatched. The length of the CDR3 is 15 residues. Germline V CDR1 and CDR2: MNHNS, SASEGT. In DNA form, the CDR3 reads TGTGCCAGCAGGAGAGGGACTAGCGGATCCTACGAGCAGTACTTC. Translated: CASRRGTSGSYEQYF.

This clonotype was picked up a small number of times. The chain's CDR3 is CASSVPTGTSGSDTDTQYF. The CDR3 DNA is TGTGCCAGCAGCGTGCCGACCGGGACTAGCGGGAGTGATACAGATACGCAGTATTTT. The V gene is TRBV9, the J gene TRBJ2-3, with 14 bases matching TRBD2. J lost 3 bases, V lost 2 bases, and 11 bases had no gene match. Germline assignment: CDR1 SGDLS and CDR2 YYNGEE. The CDR3 covers 19 residues.

This clonotype was found many times. The J gene is TRBJ1-5, the V gene TRBV12-3 or TRBV12-4, with TRBD1 as a possible D gene (5 bases). The CDR3 sequence is 13 residues long. V lost 7 bases to trimming and J lost 3 bases, with 10 bases between them. This CDR3 reads CASTRGVNQPQHF. The CDR3 DNA sequence: TGTGCCAGCACCCGAGGGGTCAATCAGCCCCAGCATTTT.